These 2 T cell receptor beta chains originate from one sample sequenced in a study of metastatic and nonmetastatic thyroid tumors. TCRdb re-clonotyped the PCR reads via MiXCR. Of 70,000 or so clones in the sample, approximately 14% were seen once. Patients underwent thyroid surgery, and none had received any treatment before it. The material sequenced was blood. These receptors all come from a male donor with papillary thyroid cancer or a benign thyroid nodule (not recorded which). Some clones in this sample may be carry-over from other donors' samples.

This clone was counted many times. The CDR3: CAISESGSSVLYGYTF. The CDR3 bases are TGTGCCATCAGTGAGTCGGGGTCGTCAGTACTCTATGGCTACACCTTC. The rearrangement joins TRBV10-3 to TRBJ1-2; no clear D. Germline lookup yields CDR1 ENHRY and CDR2 SYGVKD. With 0 bases removed from V and 4 bases from J, the gap between germline ends came to 15 bases. The CDR3 is 16 residues long.

This clone turned up a few times. The CDR3 sequence: CATSDGGTGPEQYF. DNA for the CDR3: TGTGCCACCAGTGATGGCGGGACAGGGCCCGAGCAGTACTTC. V usage is TRBV24-1 and J usage is TRBJ2-7; 9 nucleotides agree with TRBD1. This CDR3 comprises 14 residues. Germline CDR1 is KGHDR and CDR2 is SFDVKD. V shed 3 bases and J 6 bases; nucleotides not matched to a gene: 5.